Below, 9 T cell receptor beta chains from the same sample are listed, as sequenced in a study of T cells in Graves' hyperthyroidism and ophthalmopathy. TCR beta CDR3 sequences were amplified from RNA transcripts. A set of HTBI primers served as the primers for a first-round RT-PCR of the TCR CDR3. Via MiXCR, TCRdb re-called the multiplex PCR reads, giving one row per CDR3 protein. Counted here are about 360,000 distinct CDR3 sequences, less than 15% occurring once; the ten biggest clones make up around 9.2%. What was sequenced was blood. The source is a woman in her late teens or twenties with Graves' hyperthyroidism.

This clonotype was recorded at least ten times. The chain couples TRBV6-5 to TRBJ2-1; 8 positions agree with TRBD2. This CDR3 contains 14 residues. V trimming: 2 bases; J trimming: 4 bases; junction bases outside the gene matches: 1. The germline CDR1 and CDR2 sequences are MNHEY and SVGAGI. In DNA, the CDR3 is TGTGCCAGCAGTTACACTAGCGGTTACAATGAGCAGTTCTTC. This translates into CASSYTSGYNEQFF.

This clonotype was counted ten times or more. The rearrangement joins TRBV30 to TRBJ1-1; no clear D. The ends were cut back, 3 bases at V and 0 bases at J, with 8 bases in the middle. CDR1 is GTSNPN, CDR2 SVGIG, per germline (reference sequence). The CDR3 has 13 residues. The CDR3 DNA reads TGTGCCTGGAGCGAGGCAATGAACACTGAAGCTTTCTTT. This gives the protein CAWSEAMNTEAFF.

This chain connects TRBV5-1 to TRBJ2-3; 13 bases line up with TRBD2. This CDR3 is 17 amino acids long. V was pared by 2 bases and J by 6 bases, with 9 bases of the junction left unmatched. Germline lookup yields CDR1 SGHRS and CDR2 YFSETQ. CDR3 DNA: TGCGCCAGCAGCTTCGGCGGGACTAGCGGGACGCGGGATACGCAGTATTTT. This encodes CASSFGGTSGTRDTQYF.

There are many counts of this clonotype. The CDR3: CASSFSPGGNNEQFF. The CDR3 DNA sequence: TGTGCCAGCAGCTTCAGTCCGGGGGGGAACAATGAGCAGTTCTTC. This sequence joins TRBV7-3 and TRBJ2-1; 8 nucleotides align to TRBD2. The CDR3 totals 15 residues. V was clipped by 3 bases and J by 5 bases; unmatched bases: 6. Germline V CDR1 and CDR2: SGHTA, FQGTGA.

This clonotype was seen at least ten times. The chain recombines TRBV28 with TRBJ1-2; the D is unclear. The CDR3 loop spans 15 amino acids. Trimming took 3 bases from V and 7 from J, leaving 18 bases between them. Germline assignment: CDR1 MDHEN and CDR2 SYDVKM. CDR3 amino acids: CASSFGGPTTVGYTF. In nucleotides, the CDR3 is TGTGCCAGCAGTTTTGGCGGACCAACCACGGTTGGCTACACCTTC.

This chain joins TRBV5-1 and TRBJ2-7; no reliable D call. V was shortened by 3 bases and J by 0 bases, with 10 bases between the two germline ends. There are 14 residues in the CDR3. Germline CDR1 SGHRS, CDR2 YFSETQ. The CDR3 here is CASSSMYSSYEQYF. CDR3 nucleotide sequence: TGCGCCAGCAGCTCGATGTACAGCTCCTACGAGCAGTACTTC. Full variable domain (remainder filled in from reference TRBV5-1 and TRBJ2-7): KAGVTQTPRYLIKTRGQQVTLSCSPISGHRSVSWYQQTPGQGLQFLFEYFSETQRNKGNFPGRFSGRQFSNSRSEMNVSTLELGDSALYLCASSSMYSSYEQYFGPGTRLTVT.

This clonotype has just a few counts. This rearrangement joins TRBV5-5 to TRBJ1-2, with TRBD1 as a possible D gene (6 bases). Trimming pared 1 base from V and 7 bases from J, leaving 14 bases between. The germline V gene encodes CDR1 SGHKS and CDR2 YYEKEE (reference sequence). The length of the CDR3 is 14 residues. In DNA form, the CDR3 reads TGTGCCAGCAGCTTGCCCCCTGGGACATCTGGCTACACCTTC. Encoded protein: CASSLPPGTSGYTF.

This clonotype was detected ten times or more. The V and J genes are TRBV2 and TRBJ2-3; 9 bases match TRBD2. Germline V CDR1 and CDR2: SNHLY, FYNNEI. Trimming cost V 5 bases and J 4 bases; bases outside gene matches: 19. The CDR3 runs to 19 residues. The CDR3 DNA follows: TGTGCCAGCAGTCGTATGCGGGGGGGACTAGCTTCCGCCCCAGATACGCAGTATTTT. Translated, it gives CASSRMRGGLASAPDTQYF.

This clonotype was seen ten or more times. The rearrangement uses TRBV2 and TRBJ2-1; 11 bases map to TRBD2. The CDR3 sequence is 15 residues long. Losses at the gene ends were 6 bases for V and 3 bases for J; bases not matched to a gene: 4. The germline V gene has CDR1 SNHLY and CDR2 FYNNEI. CDR3: CASRPLAGGYNEQFF. The CDR3 nucleotides read TGTGCCAGCAGGCCCCTAGCGGGAGGCTACAATGAGCAGTTCTTC.